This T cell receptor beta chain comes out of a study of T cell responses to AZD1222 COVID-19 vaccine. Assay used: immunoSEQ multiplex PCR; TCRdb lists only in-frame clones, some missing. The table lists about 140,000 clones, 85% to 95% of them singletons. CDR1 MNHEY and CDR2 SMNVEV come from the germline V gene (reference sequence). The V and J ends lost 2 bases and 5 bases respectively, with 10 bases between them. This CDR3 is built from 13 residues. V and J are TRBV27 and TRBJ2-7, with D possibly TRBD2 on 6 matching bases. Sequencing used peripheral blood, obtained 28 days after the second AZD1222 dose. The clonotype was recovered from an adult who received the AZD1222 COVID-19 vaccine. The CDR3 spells CASSLGRIDEQYF. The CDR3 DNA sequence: TGTGCCAGCAGTTTAGGGAGGATCGACGAGCAGTACTTC.